This T cell receptor beta chain was captured in a study of monozygotic twins with inflammatory bowel disease. Someone took a 2.5 ml blood sample from each of the donors. Skipping T cell sorting, the study isolated total RNA directly from whole blood. CDR1 MNHNS and CDR2 SASEGT come from the germline V gene. The length of the CDR3 is 11 residues. The quantity of total RNA per TCR library was approximately 3.5 ug. Eight cDNA synthesis reactions were run for every sample. TCRdb reanalyzed the 5' RACE reads, giving one entry per CDR3 protein sequence and no DNA. The sample spans fewer than 550,000 distinct CDR3 sequences; the ten largest clones claim approximately 2.3%.

The chain carries TRBV6-1 and TRBJ1-1; TCRdb designates TRBD1, a call that cannot be tested without DNA. The sequence came from a human donor with ulcerative colitis or Crohn's disease, or a healthy co-twin of an affected twin (not recorded which). Material for sequencing was blood. The CDR3: CASTTGTEAFF.